This T cell receptor (beta chain) was profiled in a study of T cell responses to AZD1222 COVID-19 vaccine. The CDR3 has 14 amino acids. Measured with immunoSEQ multiplex PCR; TCRdb has only the in-frame clones, and not every one. The sample shows around 110,000 clones, less than 90% of them seen only once. The chain uses TRBV21-1 and TRBJ2-7. TRBV21-1 is marked as a pseudogene. The sequence came from an adult in good health. The material was peripheral blood, obtained on day 0 of AZD1222 vaccination. The CDR3: CASSTCWTPREQYF. Written as DNA, the CDR3 is TGTGCCAGCAGCACTTGCTGGACCCCGCGCGAGCAGTACTTC.